A selection of T cell receptor beta chains follows, all from one sample in a study of blood T cell repertoires in COVID-19. The method was immunoSEQ multiplex PCR; TCRdb's version includes in-frame clones alone and lacks a portion of them. The sample has around 220,000 clones, more than 85% seen once. Input material: peripheral blood. The receptors stem from a woman aged 50 to 60 with COVID-19, enrolled during active disease. The CDR3 runs from the conserved cysteine through the conserved F or W. The D gene is left open where the match is weak. Clone size, where shown, is once, few, many, or a class for clones that have expanded.

J: TRBJ2-1
size: once
V: TRBV29-1
D: NA
CDR3: CSVDTRASYNEQFF
DNA: TGCAGCGTCGATACCAGGGCCTCCTACAATGAGCAGTTCTTC

J: TRBJ1-3
size: NA
V: TRBV9
D: NA
CDR3: CASSVSGSGNTIYF
DNA: TGTGCCAGCAGCGTTTCGGGGTCTGGAAACACCATATATTTT

J: TRBJ2-5
size: NA
V: TRBV12-3/TRBV12-4
D: NA
CDR3: CASRTSGFQTQYF
DNA: TGTGCCAGCAGAACTTCAGGGTTCCAGACCCAGTACTTC

J: TRBJ2-2
size: many
V: TRBV5-6
D: NA
CDR3: CASSPRVRAWNTGELFF
DNA: TGTGCCAGCAGCCCCCGGGTGAGGGCCTGGAACACCGGGGAGCTGTTTTTT

J: TRBJ1-1
size: NA
V: TRBV6-5
D: NA
CDR3: CAVHRGMNTEAFF
DNA: TGTGCCGTCCATAGAGGCATGAACACTGAAGCTTTCTTT

J: TRBJ1-6
size: NA
V: TRBV5-4
D: TRBD1
CDR3: CASSQETGKGSPLHF
DNA: TGTGCCAGCAGTCAAGAGACAGGGAAAGGATCACCCCTCCACTTT

J: TRBJ1-5
size: NA
V: TRBV27
D: NA
CDR3: CASSFSAIPPDQPQHF
DNA: TGTGCCAGCAGTTTTAGCGCCATTCCTCCGGATCAGCCCCAGCATTTT

J: TRBJ1-1
size: NA
V: TRBV2
D: NA
CDR3: CASNAGSEAFF
DNA: TGTGCCAGCAATGCGGGGTCTGAAGCTTTCTTT

J: TRBJ1-4
size: NA
V: TRBV5-1
D: NA
CDR3: CASSLGVGGTNEKLFF
DNA: TGCGCCAGCAGCTTGGGGGTCGGCGGTACTAATGAAAAACTGTTTTTT

J: TRBJ2-2
size: NA
V: TRBV2
D: TRBD2
CDR3: CASSGSSGGYPVELFF
DNA: TGTGCCAGCAGCGGTTCTAGCGGGGGGTATCCCGTGGAGCTGTTTTTT

J: TRBJ1-2
size: few
V: TRBV15
D: TRBD1
CDR3: CATRRQGTVANYGYTF
DNA: TGTGCCACCAGACGACAGGGGACGGTTGCTAACTATGGCTACACCTTC

J: TRBJ2-2
size: NA
V: TRBV7-9
D: NA
CDR3: CASSLWRGTNTGELFF
DNA: TGTGCCAGCAGCTTATGGAGGGGAACGAACACCGGGGAGCTGTTTTTT

J: TRBJ2-2
size: NA
V: TRBV7-2
D: NA
CDR3: CASIAVGDGELFF
DNA: TGTGCCAGCATCGCCGTCGGGGACGGGGAGCTGTTTTTT

J: TRBJ1-2
size: NA
V: TRBV5-1
D: NA
CDR3: CASSLGGLGYTF
DNA: TGCGCCAGCAGCTTGGGAGGTCTTGGCTACACCTTC

J: TRBJ1-1
size: NA
V: TRBV7-2
D: TRBD1
CDR3: CASSRRQGMNTEAFF
DNA: TGTGCCAGCAGCCGTCGACAGGGGATGAACACTGAAGCTTTCTTT

J: TRBJ2-6
size: NA
V: TRBV2
D: NA
CDR3: CASRAGEGGANVLTF
DNA: TGTGCCAGCAGGGCCGGGGAAGGAGGGGCCAACGTCCTGACTTTC

J: TRBJ2-3
size: once
V: TRBV2
D: TRBD1
CDR3: CASSERGQGRTDTQYF
DNA: TGTGCCAGCAGTGAGAGGGGACAGGGGCGCACAGATACGCAGTATTTT

J: TRBJ2-3
size: NA
V: TRBV7-6
D: TRBD2
CDR3: CASSPSTSHTDTQYF
DNA: TGTGCCAGCTCTCCGTCGACTAGCCACACAGATACGCAGTATTTT

J: TRBJ1-2
size: NA
V: TRBV19
D: NA
CDR3: CASRASGLYGYTF
DNA: TGTGCCAGTAGAGCGTCCGGTCTCTATGGCTACACCTTC

J: TRBJ2-5
size: NA
V: TRBV11-3
D: NA
CDR3: CASSWGVQETQYF
DNA: TGTGCCAGCAGCTGGGGGGTCCAAGAGACCCAGTACTTC

J: TRBJ1-1
size: NA
V: TRBV25-1
D: NA
CDR3: CASSAMISLVGSTEAFF
DNA: TGTGCCAGCAGTGCGATGATAAGTCTGGTGGGGAGCACTGAAGCTTTCTTT

J: TRBJ1-2
size: NA
V: TRBV28
D: NA
CDR3: CASSAPSSQGWGYTF
DNA: TGTGCCAGCAGCGCCCCCTCCTCACAGGGTTGGGGCTACACCTTC

J: TRBJ2-3
size: NA
V: TRBV4-2
D: NA
CDR3: CASSQGVNRGASTDTQYF
DNA: TGTGCCAGCAGCCAAGGGGTTAATCGGGGGGCAAGCACAGATACGCAGTATTTT

J: TRBJ1-1
size: few
V: TRBV11-3
D: NA
CDR3: CASSLSASNTEAFF
DNA: TGTGCCAGCAGCTTATCAGCGTCGAACACTGAAGCTTTCTTT

J: TRBJ2-5
size: NA
V: TRBV23-1
D: TRBD1
CDR3: CASKKIRDRGHRRWETQYF
DNA: TGCGCCAGCAAAAAAATCCGGGACAGGGGGCATAGGAGATGGGAGACCCAGTACTTC

J: TRBJ2-1
size: few
V: TRBV7-8
D: TRBD1
CDR3: CASSVRIRDRVMGIPYNEQFF
DNA: TGTGCCAGCAGCGTCCGAATCCGGGACAGGGTAATGGGAATCCCCTACAATGAGCAGTTCTTC

J: TRBJ1-1
size: NA
V: TRBV11-3
D: TRBD1
CDR3: CASSPRDRDTEAFF
DNA: TGTGCCAGCAGCCCAAGGGACAGGGATACTGAAGCTTTCTTT

J: TRBJ2-7
size: NA
V: TRBV5-1
D: NA
CDR3: CASSSYRAPYEQYF
DNA: TGCGCCAGCAGCTCTTACAGGGCCCCCTACGAGCAGTACTTC

J: TRBJ2-1
size: NA
V: TRBV5-1
D: NA
CDR3: CASSLGQAGAYEQFF
DNA: TGCGCCAGCAGCTTGGGACAGGCAGGAGCATATGAGCAGTTCTTC

J: TRBJ1-6
size: few
V: TRBV4-1
D: TRBD1
CDR3: CASSLGTGGTTENSPLHF
DNA: TGCGCCAGCAGCCTCGGGACAGGGGGGACGACTGAAAATTCACCCCTCCACTTT

J: TRBJ2-1
size: NA
V: TRBV4-1
D: NA
CDR3: CASSHQDGQVEQFF
DNA: TGCGCCAGCAGCCACCAAGATGGGCAAGTAGAGCAGTTCTTC